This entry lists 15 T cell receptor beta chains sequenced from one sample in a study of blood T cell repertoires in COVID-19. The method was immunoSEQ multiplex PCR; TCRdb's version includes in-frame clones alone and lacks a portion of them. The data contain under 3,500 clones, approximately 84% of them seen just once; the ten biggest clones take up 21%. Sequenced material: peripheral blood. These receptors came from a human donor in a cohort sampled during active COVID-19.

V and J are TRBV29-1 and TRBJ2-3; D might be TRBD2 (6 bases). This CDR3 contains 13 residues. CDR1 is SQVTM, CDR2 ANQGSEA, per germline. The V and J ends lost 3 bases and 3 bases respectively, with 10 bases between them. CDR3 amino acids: CSVERGGTDTQYF. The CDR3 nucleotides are TGCAGCGTTGAGAGGGGAGGTACAGATACGCAGTATTTT.

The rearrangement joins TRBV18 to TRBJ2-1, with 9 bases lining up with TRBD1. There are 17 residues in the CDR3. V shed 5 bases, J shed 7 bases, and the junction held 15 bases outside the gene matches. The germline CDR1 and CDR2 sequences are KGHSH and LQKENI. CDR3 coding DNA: TGTGCCAGCTCATACAAAACCGGGACAGGGCCCTGGAATGAGCAGTTCTTC. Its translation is CASSYKTGTGPWNEQFF.

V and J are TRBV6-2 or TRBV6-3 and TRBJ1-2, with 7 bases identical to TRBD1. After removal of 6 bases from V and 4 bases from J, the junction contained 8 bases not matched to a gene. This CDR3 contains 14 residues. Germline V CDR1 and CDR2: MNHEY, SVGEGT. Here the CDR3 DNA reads TGTGCCAGCAGCCGAAGGACAGGATCCTATGGCTACACCTTC. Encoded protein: CASSRRTGSYGYTF.

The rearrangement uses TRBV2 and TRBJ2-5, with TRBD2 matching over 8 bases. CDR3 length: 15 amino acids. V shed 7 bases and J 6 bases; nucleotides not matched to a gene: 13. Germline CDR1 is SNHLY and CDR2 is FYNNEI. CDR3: CASIQAGATRKTQYF. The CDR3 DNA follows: TGTGCCAGCATCCAAGCGGGGGCCACGCGGAAGACCCAGTACTTC.

The CDR3 DNA follows: TGTGCCAGCAGCCTCTCTCCTAGCGGGGGGGCGTATGAGCAGTTCTTC. It specifies CASSLSPSGGAYEQFF. V usage is TRBV5-4 and J usage is TRBJ2-1; 12 nucleotides align to TRBD2. V shed 4 bases, J shed 8 bases, and the junction held 10 bases outside the gene matches. The CDR3 totals 16 residues. CDR1 and CDR2 (germline): SGHNT, YYREEE (reference sequence).

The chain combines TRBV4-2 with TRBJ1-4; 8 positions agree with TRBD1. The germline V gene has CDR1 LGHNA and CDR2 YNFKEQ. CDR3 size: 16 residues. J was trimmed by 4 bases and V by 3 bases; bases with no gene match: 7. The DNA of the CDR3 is TGTGCCAGCAGCCAGAACGGACAGGGAGGTAATGAAAAACTGTTTTTT. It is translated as CASSQNGQGGNEKLFF.

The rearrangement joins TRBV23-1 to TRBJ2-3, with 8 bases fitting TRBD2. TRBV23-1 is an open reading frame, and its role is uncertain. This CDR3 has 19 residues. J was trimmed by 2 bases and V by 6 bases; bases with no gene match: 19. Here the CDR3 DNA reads TGCGCCAGCAGACAACCAAACATTTCGCGGGGGGCCATCACAGATACGCAGTATTTT. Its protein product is CASRQPNISRGAITDTQYF.

CDR3 in amino acids: CASSLGVLGQGAREQFF. The DNA for the CDR3 is TGTGCCAGCAGCTTAGGGGTCTTGGGACAGGGGGCTAGAGAGCAGTTCTTC. The V gene is TRBV13, the J gene TRBJ2-1; 12 bases align to TRBD1. The CDR3 totals 17 residues. With 0 bases clipped from V and 10 bases from J, the junction kept 10 bases outside the gene matches. Germline V gene sequence: CDR1 PRHDT, CDR2 FYEKMQ (reference sequence). Variable domain in full (rest from reference TRBV13 and TRBJ2-1): AAGVIQSPRHLIKEKRETATLKCYPIPRHDTVYWYQQGPGQDPQFLISFYEKMQSDKGSIPDRFSAQQFSDYHSELNMSSLELGDSALYFCASSLGVLGQGAREQFFGPGTRLTVL.

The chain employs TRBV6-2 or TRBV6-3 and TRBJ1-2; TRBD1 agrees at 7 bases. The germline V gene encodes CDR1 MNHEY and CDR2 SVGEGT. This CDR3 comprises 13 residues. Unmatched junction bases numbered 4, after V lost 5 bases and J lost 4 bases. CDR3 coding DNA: TGTGCCAGCAGTCGGGACAGCGCCTATGGCTACACCTTC. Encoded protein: CASSRDSAYGYTF.

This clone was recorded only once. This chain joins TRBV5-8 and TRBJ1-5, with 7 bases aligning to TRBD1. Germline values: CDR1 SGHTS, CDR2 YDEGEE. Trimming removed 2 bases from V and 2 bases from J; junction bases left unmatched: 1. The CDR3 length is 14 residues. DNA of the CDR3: TGTGCCAGCAGCTTCGACAGGGGCAATCAGCCCCAGCATTTT. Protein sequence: CASSFDRGNQPQHF.

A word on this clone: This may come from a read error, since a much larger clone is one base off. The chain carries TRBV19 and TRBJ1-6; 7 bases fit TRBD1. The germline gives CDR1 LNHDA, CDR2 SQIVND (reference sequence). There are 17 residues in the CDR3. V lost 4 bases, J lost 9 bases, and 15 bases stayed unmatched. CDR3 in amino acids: CASSTRTGNWHPSPLHF. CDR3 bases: TGTGCCAGTAGTACCAGGACAGGTAATTGGCACCCTTCACCCCTCCACTTT.

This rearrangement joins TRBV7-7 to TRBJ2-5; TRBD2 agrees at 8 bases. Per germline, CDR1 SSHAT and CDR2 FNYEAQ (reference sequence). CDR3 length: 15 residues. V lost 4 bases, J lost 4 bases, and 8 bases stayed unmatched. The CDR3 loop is CASSSGLGGGETQYF. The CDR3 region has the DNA TGTGCCAGCAGCTCGGGACTAGGGGGGGGAGAGACCCAGTACTTC.

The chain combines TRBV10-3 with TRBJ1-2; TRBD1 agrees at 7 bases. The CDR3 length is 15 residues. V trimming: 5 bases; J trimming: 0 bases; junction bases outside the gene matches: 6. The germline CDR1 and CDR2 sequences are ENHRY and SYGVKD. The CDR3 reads CAISTRDSSNYGYTF. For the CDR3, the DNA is TGTGCCATCAGTACCCGGGACAGCTCTAACTATGGCTACACCTTC.

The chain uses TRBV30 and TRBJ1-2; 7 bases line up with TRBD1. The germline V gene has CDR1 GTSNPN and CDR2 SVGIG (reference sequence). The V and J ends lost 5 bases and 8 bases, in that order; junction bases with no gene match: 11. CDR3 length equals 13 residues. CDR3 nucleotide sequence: TGTGCCTGGTCTGAGGGACAGAGTCCCGGCTACACCTTC. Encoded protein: CAWSEGQSPGYTF.

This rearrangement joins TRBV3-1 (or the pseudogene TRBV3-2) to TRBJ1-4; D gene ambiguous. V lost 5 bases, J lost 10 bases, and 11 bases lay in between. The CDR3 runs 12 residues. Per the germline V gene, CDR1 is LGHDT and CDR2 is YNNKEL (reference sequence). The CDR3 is CASSSSRGKLFF. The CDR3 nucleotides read TGTGCCAGCAGCTCCAGTCGCGGAAAACTGTTTTTT.